This T cell receptor (beta chain) was identified in a study of T cells in localized non-small cell lung cancer. Whole-study findings and limits: Analysis by sequencing included only one tumor region, so heterogeneity remains possible. In uninvolved adjacent lung, T cell clonality reached its highest value, exceeding tumor. In adjacent lung appeared a median around 62 of the top 100 tumor clones. Higher blood T cell density tracked longer overall survival.

This clone was counted only a few times. Its antigen remains unidentified. Only in-frame clones appear in the TCRdb table, and some are missing; sequencing was by immunoSEQ multiplex PCR. Found here are some 10,000 clones, less than 60% of them singletons; the top ten hold 4.2%. This clonotype was obtained from a woman aged 40-70 years with stage II squamous cell lung carcinoma. The source material was lymph node tissue, sampled before any cancer treatment.

The CDR3 nucleotides are TGTGCCAGCAGCCCAATGGGCGTGGGTCTAGCGGTCCCCCAAGAGACCCAGTACTTC. Its translation: CASSPMGVGLAVPQETQYF. This sequence joins TRBV11-3 and TRBJ2-5; 7 positions match TRBD2. This CDR3 region has 19 residues. Germline CDR1 is SGHNT and CDR2 is YENEEA. With 5 bases clipped from V and 1 base from J, the junction kept 19 bases outside the gene matches.